The next 22 T cell receptor beta chains were all read from a single sample in a study of control samples from healthy donors and cancer patients. Some clones are missing from TCRdb's copy, which holds only in-frame ones; the method was immunoSEQ multiplex PCR. This table holds approximately 210,000 clones, over 80% found once. Sequencing used blood. The receptor source for this set is a man aged 30-40 years in good health.

The chain uses TRBV11-2 and TRBJ2-7; D gene uncertain. The V end lost 5 bases, the J end lost 4 bases, and 15 bases lay between the germline ends. The CDR3 runs to 14 residues. Per the germline V gene, CDR1 is SGHAT and CDR2 is FQNNGV. DNA of the CDR3: TGTGCCAGCAGCCTTACACGGACGGCGTACGAGCAGTACTTC. Its translation: CASSLTRTAYEQYF.

The chain combines TRBV2 with TRBJ1-2; TRBD1 matches 7 bases. The J segment lost 7 bases and the V segment lost 3 bases, leaving 8 bases of the junction unmatched. Germline assignment: CDR1 SNHLY and CDR2 FYNNEI. The CDR3 spans 14 residues. Here the CDR3 reads CASSEEGGWGGYTF. CDR3 bases: TGTGCCAGCAGTGAGGAAGGGGGCTGGGGTGGCTACACCTTC.

This chain links TRBV9 with TRBJ2-3; no definite D call. Germline lookup yields CDR1 SGDLS and CDR2 YYNGEE. The CDR3 sequence is 15 residues long. V was shortened by 4 bases and J by 0 bases, with 12 bases between the two germline ends. The CDR3 DNA sequence: TGTGCCAGCAGCCCCCTTGGGTCGAGCACAGATACGCAGTATTTT. Translation gives CASSPLGSSTDTQYF.

This clone was recorded only once. This sequence joins TRBV12-5 and TRBJ2-1; D might be TRBD1 (5 bases). Looked up from germline, CDR1 is LGHNT and CDR2 is FRNRAP. CDR3 length: 14 amino acids. V gave up 5 bases and J gave up 8 bases, with 16 bases separating them. The CDR3 DNA is TGTGCTAGTGGTCCCCCCTCAGGGTGGTATGAGCAGTTCTTC. Translated, it gives CASGPPSGWYEQFF.

The chain has TRBV27 and TRBJ1-2, with D possibly being TRBD1 (6 bases). Germline values: CDR1 MNHEY, CDR2 SMNVEV (reference sequence). The CDR3 is made up of 13 amino acids. V dropped 2 bases and J dropped 8 bases, with 12 bases sitting between them. CDR3 protein: CASSLDGGGGYTF. CDR3 sequence (DNA): TGTGCCAGCAGTTTAGATGGGGGCGGCGGCTACACCTTC.

This chain connects TRBV18 to TRBJ1-6, with 11 positions matching TRBD1. V dropped 3 bases and J dropped 9; count of bases not matched to a gene: 10. CDR3 length: 17 amino acids. Germline values: CDR1 KGHSH, CDR2 LQKENI. CDR3 sequence (DNA): TGTGCCAGCTCACCCGGACAGGGGGCCACCCTAATTTCACCCCTCCACTTT. Amino acids: CASSPGQGATLISPLHF.

The chain employs TRBV6-5 and TRBJ1-3, with D possibly TRBD1 on 6 matching bases. V lost 6 bases to trimming and J lost 6 bases, with 12 bases between them. This CDR3 is built from 13 residues. Germline CDR1 MNHEY, CDR2 SVGAGI. The CDR3 DNA reads as TGTGCCAGCAGCAGGGGCAGGGAAAACACCATATATTTT. It is translated as CASSRGRENTIYF.

The chain is built from TRBV18 and TRBJ1-1, with a possible D match to TRBD1 (6 bases). The CDR3 has 14 residues. Germline loops: CDR1 KGHSH, CDR2 LQKENI. V lost 3 bases to trimming and J lost 2 bases, with 10 bases between them. CDR3 sequence (DNA): TGTGCCAGCTCACCTCAACAGGGTAACACTGAAGCTTTCTTT. Translation: CASSPQQGNTEAFF. The whole variable domain, remainder taken from reference TRBV18 and TRBJ1-1, is NAGVMQNPRHLVRRRGQEARLRCSPMKGHSHVYWYRQLPEEGLKFMVYLQKENIIDESGMPKERFSAEFPKEGPSILRIQQVVRGDSAAYFCASSPQQGNTEAFFGQGTRLTVV.

The genes are TRBV5-1 and TRBJ2-4, with unresolved D. The germline V gene encodes CDR1 SGHRS and CDR2 YFSETQ. There are 14 residues in the CDR3. Trimming shortened V by 0 bases and J by 3 bases, and 7 bases separated the two germline ends. CDR3: CASSLETYKNIQYF. The CDR3, as DNA: TGCGCCAGCAGCTTGGAGACCTACAAAAACATTCAGTACTTC.

J is TRBJ2-7 and V is TRBV18; 7 bases fit TRBD2. V lost 2 bases and J lost 4; bases outside the gene matches: 8. CDR3 size: 15 residues. The germline V gene encodes CDR1 KGHSH and CDR2 LQKENI. CDR3 amino acids: CASSPGAGETYEQYF. As DNA, the CDR3 is TGTGCCAGCTCACCAGGTGCGGGGGAGACTTACGAGCAGTACTTC.

The V and J genes are TRBV5-1 and TRBJ2-1, with TRBD2 matching over 7 bases. The V gene's germline CDR1 is SGHRS and CDR2 YFSETQ. The CDR3 contains 18 residues. V gave up 3 bases and J gave up 6 bases; unmatched junction bases: 18. DNA for the CDR3: TGCGCCAGCAGCTGGGGGGTTTCCGCGGGGGTTCGTCTCAATGAGCAGTTCTTC. Its protein product is CASSWGVSAGVRLNEQFF.

The chain couples TRBV25-1 to TRBJ2-7; D is uncertain. Germline assignment: CDR1 MGHDK and CDR2 SYGVNS. The CDR3 is 12 residues long. Trimming stripped 4 bases from V and 3 bases from J, with 7 bases between. In DNA, the CDR3 is TGTGCCAGCAGTGGACGATTCTACGAGCAGTACTTC. The encoded protein is CASSGRFYEQYF.

The chain combines TRBV3-1 (or the pseudogene TRBV3-2) with TRBJ1-6; D remains unclear. The CDR3 extends over 17 amino acids. Per the germline V gene, CDR1 is LGHDT and CDR2 is YNNKEL (reference sequence). Trimming removed 0 bases from V and 7 bases from J, with 16 bases in between. Here the CDR3 reads CASSQDSGSPKNSPLHF. DNA for the CDR3: TGTGCCAGCAGCCAAGATTCGGGCAGTCCTAAAAATTCACCCCTCCACTTT.

CDR3: CASSEDGTTYEQYF. CDR3 DNA: TGTGCCAGCAGTGAAGACGGGACAACCTACGAGCAGTACTTC. The V call is TRBV25-1, the J call TRBJ2-7, with a weak D call TRBD1 (6 bases). CDR1 MGHDK and CDR2 SYGVNS come from the germline V gene. Trimming shortened V by 2 bases and J by 2 bases, and 10 bases separated the two germline ends. The CDR3 covers 14 residues.

The chain recombines TRBV19 with TRBJ1-3; D is ambiguous. With 8 bases removed from V and 9 bases from J, the gap between germline ends came to 8 bases. The CDR3 spans 10 residues. Per the germline V gene, CDR1 is LNHDA and CDR2 is SQIVND (reference sequence). The CDR3 sequence is CASLGATIYF. The CDR3 coding sequence is TGTGCCAGTCTTGGAGCCACCATATATTTT. Full variable domain (missing parts from reference TRBV19 and TRBJ1-3): DGGITQSPKYLFRKEGQNVTLSCEQNLNHDAMYWYRQDPGQGLRLIYYSQIVNDFQKGDIAEGYSVSREKKESFPLTVTSAQKNPTAFYLCASLGATIYFGEGSWLTVV.

This clone was seen only once. The chain recombines TRBV11-2 with TRBJ1-6; TRBD1 might be the D (5 bases). This CDR3 is 14 amino acids long. Looked up from germline, CDR1 is SGHAT and CDR2 is FQNNGV. V was pared by 3 bases and J by 9 bases, with 12 bases between. CDR3 sequence: CASSFQGPVSPLHF. The CDR3 bases are TGTGCCAGCAGCTTCCAGGGCCCCGTTTCACCCCTCCACTTT.

The chain recombines TRBV7-6 with TRBJ1-6; D remains ambiguous. The CDR3 loop spans 13 amino acids. Trimming removed 2 bases at V and 6 bases at J, with 5 bases between. Per the germline V gene, CDR1 is SGHVS and CDR2 is FNYEAQ. The CDR3 coding sequence is TGTGCCAGCAGCTTATGGGGTAATTCACCCCTCCACTTT. This translates into CASSLWGNSPLHF.

The rearrangement joins TRBV5-1 to TRBJ1-4; TRBD1 matches at 7 bases. V was clipped by 7 bases and J by 2 bases; unmatched bases: 14. From germline, CDR1 is SGHRS and CDR2 YFSETQ. The CDR3 is made up of 17 amino acids. CDR3 in DNA: TGCGCCAGCTCGTGGGACAGCCTGAGCACTACTAATGAAAAACTGTTTTTT. It specifies CASSWDSLSTTNEKLFF.

The count of this clone is one. The rearrangement joins TRBV3-1 (or the pseudogene TRBV3-2) to TRBJ1-5, with D hard to call. Trimming removed 2 bases at V and 2 bases at J, with 10 bases between. The CDR3 contains 15 residues. Germline V gene data show CDR1 as LGHDT and CDR2 as YNNKEL (reference sequence). The DNA of the CDR3 is TGTGCCAGCAGCCAATCGCAACAGCGCAATCAGCCCCAGCATTTT. Translating gives CASSQSQQRNQPQHF.

This clone was picked up one time. The chain links TRBV30 to TRBJ1-6; no reliable D call. Between the trimmed V and J ends, which lost 1 base and 6 bases, there was a span of 7 bases. The CDR3 covers 13 residues. The germline V gene encodes CDR1 GTSNPN and CDR2 SVGIG (reference sequence). The DNA of the CDR3 is TGTGCCTGGAGTGGTATAAGTAATTCACCCCTCCACTTT. Its translation: CAWSGISNSPLHF. The full variable domain, in which reference TRBV30 and TRBJ1-6 provide the parts outside the CDR3, is SQTIHQWPATLVQPVGSPLSLECTVEGTSNPNLYWYRQAAGRGLQLLFYSVGIGQISSEVPQNLSASRPQDRQFILSSKKLLLSDSGFYLCAWSGISNSPLHFGNGTRLTVT.

The CDR3 nucleotides are TGTGCCAGCAGGATAACAGGGCTGGGCAATCAGCCCCAGCATTTT. It specifies CASRITGLGNQPQHF. The chain couples TRBV6-5 to TRBJ1-5; D perhaps matches TRBD1 (6 bases). Germline-derived CDR1 and CDR2 are MNHEY and SVGAGI. The length of the CDR3 is 15 residues. Trimming shortened V by 6 bases and J by 2 bases, and 14 bases separated the two germline ends.

This clone was counted ten times or more. The chain recombines TRBV11-2 with TRBJ2-3, with TRBD2 as a possible D gene (6 bases). Germline-derived CDR1 and CDR2 are SGHAT and FQNNGV. This CDR3 has 17 amino acids. V was cut by 5 bases and J by 0 bases, with 18 bases left in between. The chain's CDR3 is CASSPWAGFSSTDTQYF. DNA for the CDR3: TGTGCCAGCAGCCCCTGGGCGGGGTTCTCAAGCACAGATACGCAGTATTTT.